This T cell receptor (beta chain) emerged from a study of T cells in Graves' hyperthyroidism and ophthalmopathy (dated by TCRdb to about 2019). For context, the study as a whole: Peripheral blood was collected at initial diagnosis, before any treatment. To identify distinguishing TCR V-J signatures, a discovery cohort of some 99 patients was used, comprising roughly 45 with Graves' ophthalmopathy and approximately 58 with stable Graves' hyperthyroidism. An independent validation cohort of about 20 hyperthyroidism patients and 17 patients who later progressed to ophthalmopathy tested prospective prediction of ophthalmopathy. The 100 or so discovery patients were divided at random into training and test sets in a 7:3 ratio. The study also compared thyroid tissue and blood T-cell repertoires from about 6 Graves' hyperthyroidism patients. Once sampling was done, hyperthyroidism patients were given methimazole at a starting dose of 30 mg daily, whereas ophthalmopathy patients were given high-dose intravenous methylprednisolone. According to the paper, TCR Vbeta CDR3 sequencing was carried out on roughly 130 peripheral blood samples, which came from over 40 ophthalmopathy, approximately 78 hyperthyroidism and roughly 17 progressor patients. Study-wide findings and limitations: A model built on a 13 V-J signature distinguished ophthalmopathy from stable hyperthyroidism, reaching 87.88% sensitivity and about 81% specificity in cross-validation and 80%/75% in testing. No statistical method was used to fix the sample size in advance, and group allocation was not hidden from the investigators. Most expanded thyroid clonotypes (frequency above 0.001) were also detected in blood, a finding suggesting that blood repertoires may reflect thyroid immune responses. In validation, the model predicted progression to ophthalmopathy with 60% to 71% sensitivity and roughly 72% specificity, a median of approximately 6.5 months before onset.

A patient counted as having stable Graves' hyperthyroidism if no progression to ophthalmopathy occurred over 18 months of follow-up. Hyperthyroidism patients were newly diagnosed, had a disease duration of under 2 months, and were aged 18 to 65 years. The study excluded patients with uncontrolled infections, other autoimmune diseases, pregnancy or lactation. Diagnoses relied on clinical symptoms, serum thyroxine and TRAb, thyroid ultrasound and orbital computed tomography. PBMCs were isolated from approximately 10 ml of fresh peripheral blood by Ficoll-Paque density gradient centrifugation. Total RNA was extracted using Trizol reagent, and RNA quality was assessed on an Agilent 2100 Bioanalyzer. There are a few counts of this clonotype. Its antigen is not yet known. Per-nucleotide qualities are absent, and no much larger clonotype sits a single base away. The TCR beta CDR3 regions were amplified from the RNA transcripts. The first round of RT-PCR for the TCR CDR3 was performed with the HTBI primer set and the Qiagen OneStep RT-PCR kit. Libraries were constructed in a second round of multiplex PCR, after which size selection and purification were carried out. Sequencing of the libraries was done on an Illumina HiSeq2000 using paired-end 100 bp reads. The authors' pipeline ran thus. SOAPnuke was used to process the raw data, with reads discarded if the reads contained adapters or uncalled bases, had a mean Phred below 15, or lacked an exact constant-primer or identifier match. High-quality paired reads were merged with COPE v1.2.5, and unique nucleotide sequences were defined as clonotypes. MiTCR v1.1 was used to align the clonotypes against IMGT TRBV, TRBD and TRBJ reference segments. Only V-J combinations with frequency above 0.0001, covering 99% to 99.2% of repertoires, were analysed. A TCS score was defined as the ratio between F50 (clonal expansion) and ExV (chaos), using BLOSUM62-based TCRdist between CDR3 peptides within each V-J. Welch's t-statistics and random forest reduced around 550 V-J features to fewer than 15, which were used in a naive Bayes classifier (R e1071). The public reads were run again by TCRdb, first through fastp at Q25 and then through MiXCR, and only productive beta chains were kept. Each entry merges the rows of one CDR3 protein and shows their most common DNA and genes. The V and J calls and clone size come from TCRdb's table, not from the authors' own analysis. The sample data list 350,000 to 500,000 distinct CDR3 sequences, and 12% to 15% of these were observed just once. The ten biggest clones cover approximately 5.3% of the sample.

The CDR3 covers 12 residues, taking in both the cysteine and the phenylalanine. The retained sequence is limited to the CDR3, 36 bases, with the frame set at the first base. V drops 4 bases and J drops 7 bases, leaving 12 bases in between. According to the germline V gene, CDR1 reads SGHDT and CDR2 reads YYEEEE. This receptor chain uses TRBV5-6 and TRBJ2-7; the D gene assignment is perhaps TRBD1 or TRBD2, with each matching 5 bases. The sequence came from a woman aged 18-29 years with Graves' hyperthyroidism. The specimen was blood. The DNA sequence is TGTGCCAGCAGCCCAGGGCGGGTGGAGCAGTACTTC. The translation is CASSPGRVEQYF.